Sequencing of this TCR beta chain was carried out in a study of control samples from healthy donors and cancer patients. Sequencing was performed with immunoSEQ multiplex PCR; in TCRdb, only in-frame clones are kept and a portion is missing. The profile covers 120,000 or so clones, with around 87% appearing a single time and about 2.9% taken by the ten largest. The sequence was collected from a man between 60 and 75 years old in good health. Sequencing was carried out using blood.

CDR3 amino acids: CASSAMGQNTEAFF. DNA of the CDR3: TGCGCCAGCAGCGCCATGGGGCAGAACACTGAAGCTTTCTTT. The chain uses TRBV10-2 and TRBJ1-1; perhaps TRBD1 as D (5 bases). The CDR3 has 14 amino acids. V shed 6 bases and J shed 1 base, with 12 bases lying between them. Germline-derived CDR1 and CDR2 are WSHSY and SAAADI.